Below are 32 T cell receptor beta chains sequenced from a single sample in a study of blood T cell repertoires in COVID-19. Generated by immunoSEQ multiplex PCR, the TCRdb table keeps only in-frame clones and is missing some. The repertoire holds fewer than 250,000 clones, with 75% to 90% as singletons. Sequencing used peripheral blood. The receptors derive from a man between 25 and 39 years old with acute or convalescent COVID-19.

This rearrangement joins TRBV5-1 to TRBJ2-5; TRBD2 might be the D (5 bases). The V gene's germline CDR1 is SGHRS and CDR2 YFSETQ. Deletions cut 4 bases from V and 2 bases from J, with 18 bases between. The CDR3 runs to 16 residues. This CDR3 is CASSTRVSGLQETQYF. The CDR3 DNA follows: TGCGCCAGCAGCACGCGGGTCAGTGGTCTACAAGAGACCCAGTACTTC.

This rearrangement joins TRBV7-3 to TRBJ2-3; 12 bases align to TRBD1. The CDR3 is 14 residues long. Germline lookup yields CDR1 SGHTA and CDR2 FQGTGA. The J segment lost 6 bases and the V segment lost 5 bases, leaving 3 bases of the junction unmatched. The CDR3 loop is CASSGTGGDDTQYF. In nucleotides, the CDR3 is TGTGCCAGCAGCGGGACAGGGGGCGACGATACGCAGTATTTT.

The rearrangement uses TRBV28 and TRBJ2-5, with 7 bases fitting TRBD1. The CDR3 covers 13 residues. Germline values: CDR1 MDHEN, CDR2 SYDVKM. Trimming took 6 bases from V and 5 from J; bases not matched to a gene: 6. CDR3 in amino acids: CASSRQGEETQYF. CDR3 sequence (DNA): TGTGCCAGCAGCCGACAGGGCGAGGAGACCCAGTACTTC.

This clone was detected only a few times. The chain combines TRBV9 with TRBJ2-3; D might be TRBD2 (6 bases). CDR1 is SGDLS, CDR2 YYNGEE, per germline. CDR3 length: 13 residues. The ends were cut back, 0 bases at V and 4 bases at J, with 6 bases in the middle. For the CDR3, the DNA is TGTGCCAGCAGCGTAGGGGGGGCAGATACGCAGTATTTT. Protein: CASSVGGADTQYF.

J is TRBJ2-7 and V is TRBV27, with 8 positions matching TRBD2. Germline V gene sequence: CDR1 MNHEY, CDR2 SMNVEV (reference sequence). This CDR3 comprises 15 residues. J was trimmed by 3 bases and V by 7 bases; bases with no gene match: 11. CDR3 region: CASKKAGVFVYEQYF. The CDR3 region has the DNA TGTGCCAGCAAAAAAGCGGGAGTATTCGTCTACGAGCAGTACTTC.

V usage is TRBV5-1 and J usage is TRBJ1-6, with D maybe TRBD1 (5 bases). There are 15 residues in the CDR3. Deletions cut 0 bases from V and 7 bases from J, with 11 bases between. Germline V CDR1 and CDR2: SGHRS, YFSETQ. DNA of the CDR3: TGCGCCAGCAGCTTGGAAAGACAGTCAAATTCACCCCTCCACTTT. Translating it yields CASSLERQSNSPLHF.

This chain connects TRBV4-1 to TRBJ2-5, with TRBD1 identical over 9 bases. V dropped 2 bases and J dropped 3; count of bases not matched to a gene: 4. Germline V CDR1 and CDR2: MGHRA, YSYEKL. This CDR3 comprises 15 residues. The CDR3 spells CASSQPGTGKETQYF. The CDR3 DNA reads TGCGCCAGCAGCCAACCCGGGACAGGGAAAGAGACCCAGTACTTC.

This clone was seen only once. This chain joins TRBV6-5 and TRBJ1-2, with 8 nucleotides matching TRBD1. Germline V lookup: CDR1 MNHEY, CDR2 SVGAGI. The CDR3 is made up of 14 amino acids. V lost 6 bases to trimming and J lost 6 bases; unmatched junction nucleotides: 9. The CDR3 sequence is CASSRTGQGDGYTF. In DNA form, the CDR3 reads TGTGCCAGCAGCCGAACCGGACAGGGCGATGGCTACACCTTC.

This clone appeared a single time. The chain links TRBV9 to TRBJ1-2, with TRBD1 matching over 7 bases. This CDR3 is built from 14 residues. After removal of 4 bases from V and 8 bases from J, the junction contained 11 bases not matched to a gene. The germline V gene encodes CDR1 SGDLS and CDR2 YYNGEE. As DNA, the CDR3 is TGTGCCAGCAGCAATAACAGGGGCCAGAGGGGCTACACCTTC. Translating it yields CASSNNRGQRGYTF.

The count of this clone is one. CDR3 bases: TGTGCCAGCACTGGCGGGCCTACGAACACCGGGGAGCTGTTTTTT. It specifies CASTGGPTNTGELFF. V usage is TRBV11-3 and J usage is TRBJ2-2, with TRBD2 as a possible D gene (5 bases). CDR1 is SGHNT, CDR2 YENEEA, per germline. Trimming shortened V by 7 bases and J by 0 bases, and 12 bases separated the two germline ends. The CDR3 has 15 amino acids. The full variable domain, rest sourced from reference TRBV11-3 and TRBJ2-2, is EAGVVQSPRYKIIEKKQPVAFWCNPISGHNTLYWYLQNLGQGPELLIRYENEEAVDDSQLPKDRFSAERLKGVDSTLKIQPAELGDSAVYLCASTGGPTNTGELFFGEGSRLTVL.

This rearrangement joins TRBV5-1 to TRBJ2-2, with D possibly being TRBD2 (5 bases). CDR3 size: 16 residues. Per the germline V gene, CDR1 is SGHRS and CDR2 is YFSETQ. Trimming pared 2 bases from V and 4 bases from J, leaving 15 bases between. The CDR3 DNA is TGCGCCAGCAGCTTAGTAAGCGGAGCCTCCACCGGGGAGCTGTTTTTT. Protein product: CASSLVSGASTGELFF.

J is TRBJ1-2 and V is TRBV20-1; 7 bases align to TRBD1. CDR1 is DFQATT and CDR2 is SNEGSKA in the germline V gene (reference sequence). With V trimmed by 3 bases and J by 4 bases, 14 bases remained unmatched. The CDR3 is 16 amino acids. The CDR3 sequence: CSASGSGGQGGYGYTF. As DNA, the CDR3 is TGCAGTGCTAGTGGGAGCGGGGGGCAGGGGGGCTATGGCTACACCTTC.

This clone was picked up one time. J is TRBJ2-5 and V is TRBV4-2; TRBD2 matches at 8 bases. The junction had 7 bases not matched to a gene; V was cut back by 4 bases and J by 6 bases. Germline CDR1 and CDR2: LGHNA and YNFKEQ. This CDR3 contains 14 residues. CDR3 residues: CASSPPSGLKTQYF. The CDR3 DNA is TGTGCCAGCAGCCCGCCTAGCGGGTTAAAGACCCAGTACTTC.

The chain links TRBV11-2 to TRBJ1-2; 10 nucleotides align to TRBD1. CDR3 length: 15 residues. Germline CDR1 reads SGHAT; CDR2 reads FQNNGV. Trimming cost V 5 bases and J 6 bases; bases outside gene matches: 9. The DNA for the CDR3 is TGTGCCAGCAGCAAACCGGGACAGGGGATTCATGGCTACACCTTC. Amino acid sequence: CASSKPGQGIHGYTF.

J is TRBJ1-4 and V is TRBV28; possible D gene TRBD1, 6 bases. The V gene's germline CDR1 is MDHEN and CDR2 SYDVKM. Trimming cost V 5 bases and J 4 bases, with 17 bases left between them. This CDR3 contains 16 residues. Here the CDR3 reads CASSLNRAVGNEKLFF. The DNA for the CDR3 is TGTGCCAGCAGTCTAAACAGGGCTGTGGGTAATGAAAAACTGTTTTTT.

This chain links TRBV28 with TRBJ2-5; tentatively, D is TRBD2 (5 bases). Trimming pared 6 bases from V and 4 bases from J, leaving 12 bases between. CDR1 MDHEN and CDR2 SYDVKM come from the germline V gene. There are 13 residues in the CDR3. CDR3 nucleotides: TGTGCCAGCAGCACCTCCGGGGTAGAGACCCAGTACTTC. Amino acids: CASSTSGVETQYF.

The rearrangement links TRBV19 to TRBJ2-7, with 7 bases fitting TRBD1. CDR1 is LNHDA and CDR2 is SQIVND in the germline V gene (reference sequence). The length of the CDR3 is 14 residues. The trim removed 5 bases at V and 4 bases at J, leaving 8 bases unmatched. The CDR3, as DNA: TGTGCCAGTAGTGGACGGGACAGACCTTACGAGCAGTACTTC. This translates into CASSGRDRPYEQYF.

The chain employs TRBV30 and TRBJ1-5, with D maybe TRBD1 (6 bases). Looked up from germline, CDR1 is GTSNPN and CDR2 is SVGIG (reference sequence). This CDR3 contains 14 residues. V shed 4 bases and J shed 3 bases, with 13 bases lying between them. Here the CDR3 DNA reads TGTGCCTGGAATAAACAGGGTCCCAATCAGCCCCAGCATTTT. It is translated as CAWNKQGPNQPQHF.

The J gene is TRBJ1-3, the V gene TRBV28; no reliable D call. Trimming pared 6 bases from V and 0 bases from J, leaving 18 bases between. CDR3 length: 17 amino acids. Germline values: CDR1 MDHEN, CDR2 SYDVKM. This CDR3 reads CASSSPRYSSSGNTIYF. DNA for the CDR3: TGTGCCAGCAGCTCCCCAAGGTATAGCAGCTCTGGAAACACCATATATTTT.

This rearrangement joins TRBV7-9 to TRBJ1-5; possible D gene TRBD1, 6 bases. The CDR3 covers 18 residues. V shed 3 bases and J shed 1 base, with 19 bases lying between them. CDR1 is SEHNR and CDR2 is FQNEAQ in the germline V gene (reference sequence). CDR3 sequence reads: CASSFGGQGKASNQPQHF. The DNA of the CDR3 is TGTGCCAGCAGCTTCGGGGGGCAGGGAAAGGCGAGCAATCAGCCCCAGCATTTT.

The table lists this clone with a count of one. DNA of the CDR3: TGTGCCCGTGGATGGGGGGTCTATGGCTACACCTTC. Encoded protein: CARGWGVYGYTF. The chain uses TRBV30 and TRBJ1-2; D possibly corresponds to TRBD1 (5 bases). The length of the CDR3 is 12 residues. Germline V CDR1 and CDR2: GTSNPN, SVGIG (reference sequence). V was pared by 8 bases and J by 4 bases, with 14 bases between. Filled out from reference TRBV30 and TRBJ1-2, the complete variable domain reads SQTIHQWPATLVQPVGSPLSLECTVEGTSNPNLYWYRQAAGRGLQLLFYSVGIGQISSEVPQNLSASRPQDRQFILSSKKLLLSDSGFYLCARGWGVYGYTFGSGTRLTVV.

A single count supports this clone. This chain uses TRBV3-1 (or the pseudogene TRBV3-2) with TRBJ2-5, with 8 bases identical to TRBD2. The junction had 3 bases not matched to a gene; V was cut back by 4 bases and J by 2 bases. CDR3 length: 14 residues. The germline V gene has CDR1 LGHDT and CDR2 YNNKEL (reference sequence). CDR3 DNA sequence: TGTGCCAGCAGCCGTAGCGGGGTTCAAGAGACCCAGTACTTC. This translates into CASSRSGVQETQYF.

The chain recombines TRBV5-1 with TRBJ1-6; no firm D call. The germline V gene encodes CDR1 SGHRS and CDR2 YFSETQ. V lost 3 bases and J lost 6, with 10 bases in between. The CDR3 consists of 14 residues. Here the CDR3 DNA reads TGCGCCAGCAGCTCCTTCCCCCTTAATTCACCCCTCCACTTT. This gives the protein CASSSFPLNSPLHF. Based on the CDR3 plus reference TRBV5-1 and TRBJ1-6, the full variable domain is KAGVTQTPRYLIKTRGQQVTLSCSPISGHRSVSWYQQTPGQGLQFLFEYFSETQRNKGNFPGRFSGRQFSNSRSEMNVSTLELGDSALYLCASSSFPLNSPLHFGNGTRLTVT.

The V gene is TRBV15, the J gene TRBJ1-1, with D possibly TRBD1 on 5 matching bases. The germline gives CDR1 LNHNV, CDR2 YYDKDF (reference sequence). CDR3 size: 14 residues. V was shortened by 1 base and J by 0 bases, with 6 bases between the two germline ends. For the CDR3, the DNA is TGTGCCACCAGCAGAGGGACATTGAACACTGAAGCTTTCTTT. Translated, it gives CATSRGTLNTEAFF.

The chain links TRBV28 to TRBJ2-7; possibly TRBD2 for D (5 bases). The CDR3 has 13 amino acids. From germline, CDR1 is MDHEN and CDR2 SYDVKM. V lost 5 bases and J 7 bases, leaving 15 bases between the germline ends. CDR3 nucleotide sequence: TGTGCCAGCAGTGACCCTAGCACCAGGGAGCAGTACTTC. Its protein product is CASSDPSTREQYF.

The table lists this clone with a few counts. The CDR3 DNA sequence: TGCAGTGCCAGTGGGACTAGGGACGGCATTCAGTACTTC. The encoded protein is CSASGTRDGIQYF. The rearrangement uses TRBV20-1 and TRBJ2-4; 8 nucleotides line up with TRBD2. This CDR3 has 13 residues. V dropped 6 bases and J dropped 9; count of bases not matched to a gene: 10. Germline-derived CDR1 and CDR2 are DFQATT and SNEGSKA (reference sequence).

This chain joins TRBV19 and TRBJ1-5; TRBD1 might be the D (6 bases). The CDR3 runs to 14 residues. Trimming removed 7 bases at V and 1 base at J, with 11 bases between. Germline V lookup: CDR1 LNHDA, CDR2 SQIVND (reference sequence). CDR3 sequence: CASMGRGSNQPQHF. The CDR3 DNA is TGTGCCAGTATGGGCAGGGGAAGCAATCAGCCCCAGCATTTT.

This clone has just one count. The chain combines TRBV3-1 (or the pseudogene TRBV3-2) with TRBJ2-7, with TRBD1 identical over 9 bases. Germline CDR1 is LGHDT and CDR2 is YNNKEL (reference sequence). This CDR3 is 15 amino acids long. Germline trimming cut 3 bases from V and 5 bases from J; bases unmatched to any gene: 8. CDR3 amino acids: CASSHSGQGQHEQYF. CDR3 sequence (DNA): TGTGCCAGCAGCCATTCGGGACAGGGTCAACACGAGCAGTACTTC.

Only a few counts were recorded for this clone. V is TRBV28 and J is TRBJ1-6; the match to TRBD1 covers 7 bases. V gave up 10 bases and J gave up 7 bases; unmatched junction bases: 10. The CDR3 has 14 amino acids. The germline CDR1 and CDR2 sequences are MDHEN and SYDVKM. The CDR3 reads CATQGGLHNSPLHF. CDR3 in DNA: TGTGCCACCCAGGGGGGACTGCACAATTCACCCCTCCACTTT. Combining the CDR3 with reference TRBV28 and TRBJ1-6 gives the whole variable domain DVKVTQSSRYLVKRTGEKVFLECVQDMDHENMFWYRQDPGLGLRLIYFSYDVKMKEKGDIPEGYSVSREKKERFSLILESASTNQTSMYLCATQGGLHNSPLHFGNGTRLTVT.

The rearrangement links TRBV2 to TRBJ2-3; 10 nucleotides align to TRBD1. The CDR3 runs to 14 residues. Germline loops: CDR1 SNHLY, CDR2 FYNNEI. J gave up 6 bases and V 8 bases, and 8 bases lay outside the gene matches. In nucleotides, the CDR3 is TGTGCCAGCGACCCGGGACAGGGGAGTGATACGCAGTATTTT. It translates to CASDPGQGSDTQYF.

The chain has TRBV5-1 and TRBJ2-2; D is unresolved. The CDR3 is 14 residues long. In germline, CDR1 is SGHRS, CDR2 YFSETQ. Trimming shortened V by 4 bases and J by 0 bases, and 7 bases separated the two germline ends. This chain's CDR3 is CASSTGANTGELFF. CDR3 sequence (DNA): TGCGCCAGCAGCACCGGAGCGAACACCGGGGAGCTGTTTTTT. The full variable domain, its missing parts supplied by reference TRBV5-1 and TRBJ2-2, is KAGVTQTPRYLIKTRGQQVTLSCSPISGHRSVSWYQQTPGQGLQFLFEYFSETQRNKGNFPGRFSGRQFSNSRSEMNVSTLELGDSALYLCASSTGANTGELFFGEGSRLTVL.

The gene calls are TRBV11-3 and TRBJ2-7; D remains ambiguous. Germline CDR1 reads SGHNT; CDR2 reads YENEEA. Trimming removed 1 base from V and 5 bases from J, with 6 bases in between. This CDR3 comprises 12 residues. Here the CDR3 reads CASSLGTDEQYF. The CDR3 DNA is TGTGCCAGCAGCTTAGGAACAGACGAGCAGTACTTC.